A single sample is the source of the 4 T cell receptor beta chains below, sequenced in a study of breast tumors, draining lymph nodes, adjacent tissues. Axillary draining lymph nodes of breast cancer patients supplied the node samples. One entry per CDR3 protein results from TCRdb running MiXCR on the multiplex PCR reads. The sample contains approximately 280,000 distinct CDR3 sequences, about 33% of which appear only once. Material for sequencing was axillary lymph node tissue. The origin of the receptors is a female donor with breast cancer. Some clones in this sample may be carry-over from other donors' samples.

There are many counts of this clonotype. The rearrangement uses TRBV6-1 and TRBJ1-4, with 7 bases that match TRBD1. The germline gives CDR1 MNHNS, CDR2 SASEGT. V was clipped by 8 bases and J by 7 bases; unmatched bases: 7. The CDR3 is made up of 13 amino acids. CDR3: CASAGQFIEKLFF. The CDR3 DNA is TGTGCCAGCGCGGGACAGTTCATTGAAAAACTGTTTTTT.

The rearrangement uses TRBV19 and TRBJ1-2, with 10 positions matching TRBD1. The germline V gene has CDR1 LNHDA and CDR2 SQIVND (reference sequence). The CDR3 has 14 amino acids. Losses at the gene ends were 6 bases for V and 3 bases for J; bases not matched to a gene: 4. CDR3 coding DNA: TGTGCCAGTAGGGGGACAGGGGTCCACTATGGCTACACCTTC. Translating it yields CASRGTGVHYGYTF.

V and J are TRBV2 and TRBJ1-6; 7 bases map to TRBD1. Per germline, CDR1 SNHLY and CDR2 FYNNEI. V lost 4 bases to trimming and J lost 13 bases; unmatched junction nucleotides: 13. CDR3 length equals 15 residues. CDR3 coding DNA: TGTGCCAGCAGTGGACAGGGCGTGGGTAATTTCCCCCTCCACTTT. Its protein product is CASSGQGVGNFPLHF. Based on the CDR3 plus reference TRBV2 and TRBJ1-6, the full variable domain is EPEVTQTPSHQVTQMGQEVILRCVPISNHLYFYWYRQILGQKVEFLVSFYNNEISEKSEIFDDQFSVERPDGSNFTLKIRSTKLEDSAMYFCASSGQGVGNFPLHFGNGTRLTVT.

This chain connects TRBV19 to TRBJ1-5; TRBD1 matches 7 bases. J was trimmed by 11 bases and V by 4 bases; bases with no gene match: 11. This CDR3 has 14 amino acids. CDR1 and CDR2 from the germline V gene are LNHDA and SQIVND (reference sequence). The DNA of the CDR3 is TGTGCCAGTAGTACGACAGGGATCAGCGAGACCCAGCATTTT. This translates into CASSTTGISETQHF.